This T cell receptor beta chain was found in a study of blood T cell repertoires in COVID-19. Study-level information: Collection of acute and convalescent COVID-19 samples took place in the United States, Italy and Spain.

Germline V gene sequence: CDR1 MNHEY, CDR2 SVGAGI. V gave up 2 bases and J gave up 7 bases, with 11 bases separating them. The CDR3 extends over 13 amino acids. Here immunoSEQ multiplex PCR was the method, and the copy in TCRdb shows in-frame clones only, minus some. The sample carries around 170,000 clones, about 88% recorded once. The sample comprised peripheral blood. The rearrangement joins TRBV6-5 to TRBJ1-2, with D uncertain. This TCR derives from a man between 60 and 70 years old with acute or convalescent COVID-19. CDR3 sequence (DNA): TGTGCCAGCAGTTACGGTCCTACGGTTGGCTACACCTTC. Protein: CASSYGPTVGYTF.